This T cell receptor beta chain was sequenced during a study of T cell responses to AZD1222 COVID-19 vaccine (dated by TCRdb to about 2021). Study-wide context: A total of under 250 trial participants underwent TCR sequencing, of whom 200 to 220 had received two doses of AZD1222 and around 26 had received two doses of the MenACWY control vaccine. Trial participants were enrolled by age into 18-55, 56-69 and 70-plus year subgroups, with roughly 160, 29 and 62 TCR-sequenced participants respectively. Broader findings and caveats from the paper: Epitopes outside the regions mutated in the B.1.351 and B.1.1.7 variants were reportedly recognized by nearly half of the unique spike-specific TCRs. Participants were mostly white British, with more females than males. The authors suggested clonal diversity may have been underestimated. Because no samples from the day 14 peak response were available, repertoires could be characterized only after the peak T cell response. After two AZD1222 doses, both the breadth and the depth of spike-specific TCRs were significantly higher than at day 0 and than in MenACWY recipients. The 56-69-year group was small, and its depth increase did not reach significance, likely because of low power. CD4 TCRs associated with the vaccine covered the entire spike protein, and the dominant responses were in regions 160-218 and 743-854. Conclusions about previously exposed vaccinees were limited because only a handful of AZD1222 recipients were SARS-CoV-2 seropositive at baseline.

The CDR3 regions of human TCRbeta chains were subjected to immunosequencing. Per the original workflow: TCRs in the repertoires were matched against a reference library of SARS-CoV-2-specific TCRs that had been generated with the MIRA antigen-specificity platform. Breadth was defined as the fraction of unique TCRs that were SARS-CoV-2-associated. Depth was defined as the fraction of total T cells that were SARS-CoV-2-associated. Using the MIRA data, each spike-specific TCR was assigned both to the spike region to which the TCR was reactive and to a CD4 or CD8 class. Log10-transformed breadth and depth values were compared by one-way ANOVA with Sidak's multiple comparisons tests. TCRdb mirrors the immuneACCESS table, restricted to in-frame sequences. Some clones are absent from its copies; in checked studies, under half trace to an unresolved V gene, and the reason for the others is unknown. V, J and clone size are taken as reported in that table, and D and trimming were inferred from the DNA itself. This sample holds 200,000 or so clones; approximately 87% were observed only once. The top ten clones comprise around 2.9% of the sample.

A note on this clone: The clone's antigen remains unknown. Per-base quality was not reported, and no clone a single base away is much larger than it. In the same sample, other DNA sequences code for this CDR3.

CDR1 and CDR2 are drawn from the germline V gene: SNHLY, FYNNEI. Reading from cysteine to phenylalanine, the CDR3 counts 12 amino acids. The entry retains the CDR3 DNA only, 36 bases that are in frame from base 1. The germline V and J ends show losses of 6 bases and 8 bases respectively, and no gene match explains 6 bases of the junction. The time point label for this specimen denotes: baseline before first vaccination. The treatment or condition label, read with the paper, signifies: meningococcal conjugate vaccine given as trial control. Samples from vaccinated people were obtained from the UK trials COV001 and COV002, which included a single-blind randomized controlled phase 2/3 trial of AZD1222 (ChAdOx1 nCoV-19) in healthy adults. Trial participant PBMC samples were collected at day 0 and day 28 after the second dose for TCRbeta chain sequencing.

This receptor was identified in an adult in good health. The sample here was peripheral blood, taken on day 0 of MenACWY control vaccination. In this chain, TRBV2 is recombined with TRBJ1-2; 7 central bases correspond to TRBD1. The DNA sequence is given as TGTGCCAGCAGCCGACAGGGTAGCGGCTACACCTTC. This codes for CASSRQGSGYTF.